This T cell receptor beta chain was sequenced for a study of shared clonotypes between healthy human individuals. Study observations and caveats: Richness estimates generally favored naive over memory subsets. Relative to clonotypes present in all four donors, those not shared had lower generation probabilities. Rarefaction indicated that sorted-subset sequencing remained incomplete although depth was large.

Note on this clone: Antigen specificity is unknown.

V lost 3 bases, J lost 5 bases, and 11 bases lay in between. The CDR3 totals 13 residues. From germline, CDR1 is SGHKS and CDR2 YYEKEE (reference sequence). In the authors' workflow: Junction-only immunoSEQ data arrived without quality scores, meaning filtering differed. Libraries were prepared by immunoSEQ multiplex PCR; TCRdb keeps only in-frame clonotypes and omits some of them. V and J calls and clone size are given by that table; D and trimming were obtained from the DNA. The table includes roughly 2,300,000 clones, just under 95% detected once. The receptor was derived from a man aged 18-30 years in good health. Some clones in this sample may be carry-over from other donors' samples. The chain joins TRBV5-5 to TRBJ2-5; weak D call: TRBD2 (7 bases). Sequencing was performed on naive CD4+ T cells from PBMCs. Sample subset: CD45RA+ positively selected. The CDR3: CASSYREGETQYF. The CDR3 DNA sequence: TGTGCCAGCAGCTACAGGGAGGGGGAGACCCAGTACTTC. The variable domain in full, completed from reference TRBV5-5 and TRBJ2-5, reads DAGVTQSPTHLIKTRGQQVTLRCSPISGHKSVSWYQQVLGQGPQFIFQYYEKEERGRGNFPDRFSARQFPNYSSELNVNALLLGDSALYLCASSYREGETQYFGPGTRLLVL.